This TCR beta chain was identified in a study of CD4 and CD8 cells across lung adenocarcinoma regions. TCRdb re-derived calls from the PCR reads in MiXCR, one entry per CDR3 protein. In the table there are roughly 25,000 distinct CDR3 sequences, about 50% of which are singletons. Both ends counted, the CDR3 spans 23 residues. The V gene's germline CDR1 is MNHNS and CDR2 SASEGT. In regard to this clonotype: It is unclear where the CDR3 begins or ends on the DNA, so no DNA is shown, and the CDR3 is as TCRdb lists it.

Samples came from patients with localized non-small cell lung adenocarcinoma. Sequencing used CD8+ T cells from the center of a lung tumor. The TCR originated in a male donor with lung adenocarcinoma. The CD4 and CD8 labels of this study may be unreliable. The V and J genes are TRBV6-1 and TRBJ2-2; the DNA was not compared with TRBD1, the D call given in the table. Here the CDR3 reads CASSTAGGGKETQYFGNTGELFF.